The clone carrying this TCR beta chain occurred a few times. The data were obtained in a study of cytomegalovirus exposure and HLA in healthy donors. PCR used 60 Vbeta primers and 13 Jbeta primers. Assay used: immunoSEQ multiplex PCR; TCRdb lists only in-frame clones, some missing. The sample includes about 77,000 clones, about four fifths of them seen just once. The V and J ends lost 2 bases and 7 bases, in that order; junction bases with no gene match: 2. Per germline, CDR1 SGDLS and CDR2 YYNGEE. CDR3 length equals 14 residues. The sample taken for sequencing was PBMCs. This receptor was obtained from a man aged 40-55 years in good health and CMV-seronegative. V usage is TRBV9 and J usage is TRBJ2-1; 11 bases line up with TRBD2. Written as DNA, the CDR3 is TGTGCCAGCAGCGTCGGGACTAGCGGAAATGAGCAGTTCTTC. This sequence encodes CASSVGTSGNEQFF.